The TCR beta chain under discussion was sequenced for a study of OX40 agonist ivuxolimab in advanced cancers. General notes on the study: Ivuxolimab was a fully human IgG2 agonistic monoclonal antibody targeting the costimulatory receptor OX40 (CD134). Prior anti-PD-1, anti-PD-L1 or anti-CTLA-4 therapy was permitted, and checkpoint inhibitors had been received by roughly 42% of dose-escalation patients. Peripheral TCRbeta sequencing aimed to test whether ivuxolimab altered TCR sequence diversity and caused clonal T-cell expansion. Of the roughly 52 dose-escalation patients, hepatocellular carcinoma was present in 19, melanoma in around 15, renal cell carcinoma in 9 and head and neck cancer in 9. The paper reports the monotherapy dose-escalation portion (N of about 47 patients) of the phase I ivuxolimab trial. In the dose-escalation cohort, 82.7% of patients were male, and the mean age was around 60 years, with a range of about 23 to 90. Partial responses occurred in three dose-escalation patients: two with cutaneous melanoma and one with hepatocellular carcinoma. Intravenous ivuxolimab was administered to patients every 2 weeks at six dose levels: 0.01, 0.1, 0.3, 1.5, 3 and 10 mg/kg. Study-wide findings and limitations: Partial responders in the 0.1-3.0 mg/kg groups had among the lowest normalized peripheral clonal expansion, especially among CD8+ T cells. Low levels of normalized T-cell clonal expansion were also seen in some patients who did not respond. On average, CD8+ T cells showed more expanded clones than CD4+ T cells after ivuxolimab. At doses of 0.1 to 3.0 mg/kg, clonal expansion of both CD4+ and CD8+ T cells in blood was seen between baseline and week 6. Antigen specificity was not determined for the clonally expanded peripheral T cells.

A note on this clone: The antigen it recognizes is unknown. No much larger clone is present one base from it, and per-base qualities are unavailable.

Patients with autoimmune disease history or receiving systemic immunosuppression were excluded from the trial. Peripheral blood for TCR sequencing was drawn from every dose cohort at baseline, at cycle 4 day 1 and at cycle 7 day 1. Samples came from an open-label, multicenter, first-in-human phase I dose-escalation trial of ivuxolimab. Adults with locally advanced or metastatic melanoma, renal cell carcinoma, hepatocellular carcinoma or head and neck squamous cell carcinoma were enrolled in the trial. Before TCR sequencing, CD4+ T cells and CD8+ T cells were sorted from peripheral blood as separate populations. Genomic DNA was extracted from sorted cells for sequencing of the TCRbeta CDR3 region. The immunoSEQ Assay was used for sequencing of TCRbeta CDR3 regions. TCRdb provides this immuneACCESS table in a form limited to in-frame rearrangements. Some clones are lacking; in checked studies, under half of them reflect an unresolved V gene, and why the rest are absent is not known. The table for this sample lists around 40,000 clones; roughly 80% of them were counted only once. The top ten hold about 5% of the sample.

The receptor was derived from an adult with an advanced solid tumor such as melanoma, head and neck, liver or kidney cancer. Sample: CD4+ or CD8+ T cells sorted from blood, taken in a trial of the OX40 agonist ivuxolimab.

At the DNA level, the sequence is TGCGCCAGCGGTGTGGGGCGTCGGCAGTACTTC. This gives the protein CASGVGRRQYF. The chain is assembled from TRBV10-2 and TRBJ2-7; a tentative D match to TRBD1 spans 5 bases. CDR1 and CDR2 are drawn from the germline V gene: WSHSY, SAAADI. The CDR3 spans 11 residues, from the cysteine through the phenylalanine. CDR3 DNA only is kept here, 33 bases in frame from base 1. V sheds 8 bases and J sheds 9 bases, leaving 14 bases between their ends.